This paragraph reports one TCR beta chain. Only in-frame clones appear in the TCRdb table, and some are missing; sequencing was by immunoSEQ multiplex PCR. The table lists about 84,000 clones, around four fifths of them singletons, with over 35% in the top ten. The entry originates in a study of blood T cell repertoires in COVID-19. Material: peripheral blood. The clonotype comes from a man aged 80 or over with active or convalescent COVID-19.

The CDR3 DNA is TGTGCCAGTAGTATTCCGAGGACCGGGGCAGATACGCAGTATTTT. Protein product: CASSIPRTGADTQYF. The chain has TRBV19 and TRBJ2-3, with TRBD2 as a possible D gene (5 bases). The length of the CDR3 is 15 residues. V lost 3 bases and J 4 bases, leaving 14 bases between the germline ends. Germline V lookup: CDR1 LNHDA, CDR2 SQIVND (reference sequence).